The source of this T cell receptor (beta chain) is a study of OX40 agonist ivuxolimab in advanced cancers. Turning to the overall study: Ivuxolimab was an agonistic, fully human IgG2 monoclonal antibody directed against OX40 (CD134), a costimulatory receptor. Intravenous ivuxolimab was administered to patients every 2 weeks at six dose levels: 0.01, 0.1, 0.3, 1.5, 3 and 10 mg/kg. Of the roughly 52 dose-escalation patients, hepatocellular carcinoma was present in approximately 20, melanoma in around 15, renal cell carcinoma in 9 and head and neck cancer in 9. In the dose-escalation cohort, around 80% of patients were male, and the mean age was approximately 60 years with a range of roughly 23 to 79. Patients were allowed to have had prior anti-PD-1, anti-PD-L1 or anti-CTLA-4 therapy, and approximately 40% of the dose-escalation patients had been treated with checkpoint inhibitors. Three dose-escalation patients achieved partial responses, one with hepatocellular carcinoma and two with cutaneous melanoma. The purpose of peripheral TCRbeta sequencing was to test whether ivuxolimab changed TCR sequence diversity and led to clonal T-cell expansion. The monotherapy dose-escalation portion (N ≈ 50 patients) of the phase I ivuxolimab trial is reported in the paper. The full study reports these points: Low levels of normalized T-cell clonal expansion were also seen in some patients who did not respond. In partial responders in the 0.1-3.0 mg/kg groups, normalized peripheral clonal expansion was found to be among the lowest, especially among CD8+ T cells. After ivuxolimab, expanded clones were on average more numerous among CD8+ T cells than among CD4+ T cells. At doses of 0.1 to 3.0 mg/kg, clonal expansion of both CD4+ and CD8+ T cells in blood was seen between baseline and week 6. The antigen specificity of the peripheral T cells that underwent clonal expansion was not determined.

The trial excluded patients who had a history of autoimmune disease or were on systemic immunosuppression. Peripheral blood for TCR sequencing was collected from all dose cohorts at baseline, on cycle 4 day 1, and on cycle 7 day 1. The samples were taken from a phase I, first-in-human, multicenter, open-label dose-escalation trial of ivuxolimab. Adults with locally advanced or metastatic melanoma, renal cell, hepatocellular, or head and neck squamous cell carcinoma were enrolled in the trial. Before TCR sequencing, CD4+ and CD8+ T cells were separately sorted from peripheral blood. Measured from the cysteine to the phenylalanine, the CDR3 is 15 residues long. The CDR3 DNA has 45 bases and is translated from base 1. The germline V gene yields SGHDT for CDR1 and YYEEEE for CDR2. V lost 5 bases and J lost 4 bases, and the count of bases not matched to a germline gene is 11. For sequencing of the TCRbeta CDR3 region, genomic DNA was extracted from the sorted cells. The immunoSEQ Assay was used to sequence the TCRbeta CDR3 regions. TCRdb obtained this table from immuneACCESS and retained in-frame rearrangements with V and J assigned. These tables miss some clones; where compared with another copy, unresolved V genes account for less than half of the shortfall, and the remainder is unexplained. This sample comprises around 77,000 clones, over 75% of them detected only once. Of the sample, approximately 0.91% is held by the ten largest clones.

As regards this clone: Its binding antigen is unknown. One base away there is no much larger clone; base qualities are not given.

This specimen consisted of CD4+ or CD8+ T cells sorted from blood, obtained in a trial of the OX40 agonist ivuxolimab. This receptor was identified in an adult with an advanced solid tumor such as melanoma, head and neck, liver or kidney cancer. The chain is encoded by TRBV5-6 joined to TRBJ1-2, and TRBD1 matches 7 of the central bases. DNA sequence: TGTGCCAGCAGTTCCACCGGGACAGAACCCTATGGCTACACCTTC. It translates to CASSSTGTEPYGYTF.